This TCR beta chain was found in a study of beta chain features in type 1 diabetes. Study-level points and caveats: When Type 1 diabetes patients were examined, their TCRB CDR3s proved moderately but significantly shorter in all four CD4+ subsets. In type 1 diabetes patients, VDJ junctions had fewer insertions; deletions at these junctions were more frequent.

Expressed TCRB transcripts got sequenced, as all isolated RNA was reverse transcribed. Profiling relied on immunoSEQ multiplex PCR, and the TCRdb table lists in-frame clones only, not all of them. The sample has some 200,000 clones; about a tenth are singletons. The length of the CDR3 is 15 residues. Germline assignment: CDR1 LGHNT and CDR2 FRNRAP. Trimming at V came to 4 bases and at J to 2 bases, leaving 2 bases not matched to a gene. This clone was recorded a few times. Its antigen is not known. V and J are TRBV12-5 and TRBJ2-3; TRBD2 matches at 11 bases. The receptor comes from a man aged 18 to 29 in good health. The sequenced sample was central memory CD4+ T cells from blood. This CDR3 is CASGWGLADTDTQYF. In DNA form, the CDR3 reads TGTGCTAGTGGTTGGGGACTAGCGGACACAGATACGCAGTATTTT.